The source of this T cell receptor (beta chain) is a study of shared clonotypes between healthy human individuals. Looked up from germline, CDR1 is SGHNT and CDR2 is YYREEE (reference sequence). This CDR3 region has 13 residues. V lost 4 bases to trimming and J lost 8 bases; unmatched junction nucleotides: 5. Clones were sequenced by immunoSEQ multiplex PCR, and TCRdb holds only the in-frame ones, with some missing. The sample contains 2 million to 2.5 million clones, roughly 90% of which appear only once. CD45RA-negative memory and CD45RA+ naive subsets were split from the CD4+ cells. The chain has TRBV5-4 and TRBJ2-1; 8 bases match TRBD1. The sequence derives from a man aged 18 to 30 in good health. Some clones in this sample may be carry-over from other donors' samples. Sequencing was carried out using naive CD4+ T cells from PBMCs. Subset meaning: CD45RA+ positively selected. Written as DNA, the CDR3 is TGTGCCAGCAGCAGGACAGGGTCGGATGAGCAGTTCTTC. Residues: CASSRTGSDEQFF. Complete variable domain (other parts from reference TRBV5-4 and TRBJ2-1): ETGVTQSPTHLIKTRGQQVTLRCSSQSGHNTVSWYQQALGQGPQFIFQYYREEENGRGNFPPRFSGLQFPNYSSELNVNALELDDSALYLCASSRTGSDEQFFGPGTRLTVL.